The source of this T cell receptor beta chain is a study of chemoradiotherapy in HPV16-positive cancers. Study-wide points: HPV-specific T cells were functionally defined from only a couple of HPV16-positive patients.

Repertoires were generated with immunoSEQ multiplex PCR, while TCRdb's copy carries only in-frame clones and drops some. The repertoire has approximately 5,200 clones, about 74% of them found once; the top ten carry roughly 10%. The CDR3 runs 11 residues. Germline V gene sequence: CDR1 SQVTM, CDR2 ANQGSEA. V was cut by 4 bases and J by 8 bases, with 9 bases left in between. In regard to this clone: Its antigen is unidentified.

This clonotype was obtained from a human donor with HPV-associated anogenital cancer. This specimen consisted of tumor tissue, obtained from a patient who underwent chemoradiotherapy. The chain carries TRBV29-1 and TRBJ2-1, with D hard to call. This CDR3 is CSVGRIDEQFF. In DNA, the CDR3 is TGCAGCGTTGGACGTATAGATGAGCAGTTCTTC.